Below are 30 T cell receptor beta chains sequenced from a single sample in a study of blood T cell repertoires in COVID-19. Assay used: immunoSEQ multiplex PCR; TCRdb lists only in-frame clones, some missing. The sample lists under 300,000 clones; around 84% were seen once. Input material: PBMCs or T cells enriched from blood (not recorded which). These receptors were collected from a woman aged 45-65 years who had recovered from COVID-19.

The chain combines TRBV5-5 with TRBJ2-7; tentative D call: TRBD1 (5 bases). V gave up 6 bases and J gave up 0 bases, with 25 bases separating them. CDR1 is SGHKS, CDR2 YYEKEE, per germline (reference sequence). The CDR3 sequence is 18 residues long. CDR3 in DNA: TGTGCCAGCATCGGATCCGGACAAAAACCTCCCCACTCCTACGAGCAGTACTTC. Amino acids: CASIGSGQKPPHSYEQYF. Complete variable domain (other parts from reference TRBV5-5 and TRBJ2-7): DAGVTQSPTHLIKTRGQQVTLRCSPISGHKSVSWYQQVLGQGPQFIFQYYEKEERGRGNFPDRFSARQFPNYSSELNVNALLLGDSALYLCASIGSGQKPPHSYEQYFGPGTRLTVT.

The V call is TRBV28, the J call TRBJ1-6; 7 bases fit TRBD1. The CDR3 is 12 amino acids. The junction had 5 bases not matched to a gene; V was cut back by 8 bases and J by 10 bases. CDR1 and CDR2 from the germline V gene are MDHEN and SYDVKM. The CDR3 is CASWDRTSPLHF. As DNA, the CDR3 is TGTGCCAGCTGGGACAGAACATCACCCCTCCACTTT.

The chain recombines TRBV19 with TRBJ1-2, with D perhaps matching TRBD1 (5 bases). The CDR3 is made up of 21 amino acids. Germline CDR1 is LNHDA and CDR2 is SQIVND (reference sequence). V shed 10 bases and J shed 7 bases, with 43 bases lying between them. The CDR3 DNA is TGTGCCAACGATGAAGGCCGCCGTGGAAGGAGGGAGCAGCGCGGGGCTTCTGGCTACACCTTC. Its translation: CANDEGRRGRREQRGASGYTF. The variable domain in full, completed from reference TRBV19 and TRBJ1-2, reads DGGITQSPKYLFRKEGQNVTLSCEQNLNHDAMYWYRQDPGQGLRLIYYSQIVNDFQKGDIAEGYSVSREKKESFPLTVTSAQKNPTAFYLCANDEGRRGRREQRGASGYTFGSGTRLTVV.

V is TRBV27 and J is TRBJ2-1; 8 bases fit TRBD1. V lost 3 bases to trimming and J lost 8 bases; unmatched junction nucleotides: 9. Germline CDR1 reads MNHEY; CDR2 reads SMNVEV (reference sequence). The CDR3 runs 15 residues. The CDR3 spells CASSLFQGAIYEQFF. CDR3 DNA: TGTGCCAGCAGTTTGTTTCAGGGGGCTATATATGAGCAGTTCTTC.

The J gene is TRBJ2-2, the V gene TRBV9, with 11 positions matching TRBD2. The V and J ends lost 0 bases and 6 bases, in that order; junction bases with no gene match: 13. Germline CDR1 is SGDLS and CDR2 is YYNGEE. The CDR3 loop spans 19 amino acids. The CDR3 nucleotides read TGTGCCAGCAGCGTAGGGGACGTACTTAGCGGGAGGGCCCCCGGGGAGCTGTTTTTT. Residues: CASSVGDVLSGRAPGELFF. The full variable domain, completed using reference TRBV9 and TRBJ2-2, is DSGVTQTPKHLITATGQRVTLRCSPRSGDLSVYWYQQSLDQGLQFLIQYYNGEERAKGNILERFSAQQFPDLHSELNLSSLELGDSALYFCASSVGDVLSGRAPGELFFGEGSRLTVL.

This clone was seen a single time. The chain is built from TRBV7-3 and TRBJ2-2, with TRBD2 matching over 8 bases. The ends lost 0 bases at V and 4 bases at J; junction bases unmatched: 4. Germline V gene sequence: CDR1 SGHTA, CDR2 FQGTGA. The CDR3 runs to 16 residues. CDR3 nucleotide sequence: TGTGCCAGCAGCTTAACCAGCGGGAGCGGCACCGGGGAGCTGTTTTTT. Its translation is CASSLTSGSGTGELFF. Supplemented by reference TRBV7-3 and TRBJ2-2, the full variable domain reads GAGVSQTPSNKVTEKGKYVELRCDPISGHTALYWYRQSLGQGPEFLIYFQGTGAADDSGLPNDRFFAVRPEGSVSTLKIQRTERGDSAVYLCASSLTSGSGTGELFFGEGSRLTVL.

The chain recombines TRBV6-1 with TRBJ2-3; 8 nucleotides match TRBD2. Germline lookup yields CDR1 MNHNS and CDR2 SASEGT. The V gene end was trimmed by 2 bases and the J gene end by 8 bases; junction bases not matched to a gene: 15. The length of the CDR3 is 17 residues. The CDR3: CASSENHPAGAGGTQYF. In DNA, the CDR3 is TGTGCCAGCAGTGAAAACCACCCCGCGGGGGCGGGGGGTACGCAGTATTTT.

This rearrangement joins TRBV5-1 to TRBJ1-6; D possibly corresponds to TRBD1 (6 bases). The ends were cut back, 4 bases at V and 4 bases at J, with 12 bases in the middle. The CDR3 consists of 15 residues. Germline CDR1 is SGHRS and CDR2 is YFSETQ. The CDR3: CASSRTTGYNSPLHF. For the CDR3, the DNA is TGCGCCAGCAGCCGAACGACAGGATATAATTCACCCCTCCACTTT.

J is TRBJ1-2 and V is TRBV3-1 (or the pseudogene TRBV3-2); D is unresolved. Germline V gene sequence: CDR1 LGHDT, CDR2 YNNKEL (reference sequence). The CDR3 is 14 residues long. Trimming removed 1 base from V and 4 bases from J, with 10 bases in between. In DNA, the CDR3 is TGTGCCAGCAGCCAAGGGGCAGGTCCCTATGGCTACACCTTC. The encoded protein is CASSQGAGPYGYTF.

This clone was counted once. The V and J genes are TRBV7-9 and TRBJ2-4; 7 bases fit TRBD1. Germline CDR1 and CDR2: SEHNR and FQNEAQ (reference sequence). This CDR3 contains 16 residues. V was pared by 3 bases and J by 3 bases, with 8 bases of the junction left unmatched. The CDR3 protein is CASSLLQTGIKNIQYF. The CDR3 nucleotides are TGTGCCAGCAGCTTGCTCCAGACAGGGATCAAAAACATTCAGTACTTC.

This sequence joins TRBV28 and TRBJ2-7; D gene ambiguous. Germline V lookup: CDR1 MDHEN, CDR2 SYDVKM. V lost 4 bases and J lost 7, with 23 bases in between. The CDR3 extends over 16 amino acids. CDR3 nucleotides: TGTGCCAGCAGTTCCGTTACAGTAATCCCTGTACATGAGCAGTACTTC. Protein: CASSSVTVIPVHEQYF.

The rearrangement joins TRBV21-1 to TRBJ1-2; the table's D call, TRBD1, was not checked against the DNA. TRBV21-1 is described as a pseudogene. The CDR3 spans 15 residues. The CDR3 reads CASSAVPGQGNGYTF. CDR3 in DNA: TGTGCCAGCAGCGCAGTACCGGGACAGGGTAATGGCTACACCTTC.

This chain uses TRBV7-2 with TRBJ2-7; 7 bases are shared with TRBD1. V dropped 5 bases and J dropped 3; count of bases not matched to a gene: 4. Germline V gene data show CDR1 as SGHTA and CDR2 as FQGNSA. This CDR3 spans 13 amino acids. The CDR3 here is CASSKRDSYEQYF. The CDR3 nucleotides read TGTGCCAGCAGCAAACGGGACAGCTACGAGCAGTACTTC. The variable domain in full, with the rest retrieved from reference TRBV7-2 and TRBJ2-7, is GAGVSQSPSNKVTEKGKDVELRCDPISGHTALYWYRQSLGQGLEFLIYFQGNSAPDKSGLPSDRFSAERTGGSVSTLTIQRTQQEDSAVYLCASSKRDSYEQYFGPGTRLTVT.

The CDR3 region is CASSVNRDGYTF. The CDR3 region has the DNA TGTGCCAGCAGCGTCAACAGGGATGGCTACACCTTC. This rearrangement joins TRBV5-5 to TRBJ1-2; D might be TRBD1 (6 bases). V was trimmed by 4 bases and J by 6 bases, leaving 10 bases between them. The CDR3 runs 12 residues. The germline V gene has CDR1 SGHKS and CDR2 YYEKEE (reference sequence).

This rearrangement joins TRBV6-4 to TRBJ2-1; D ambiguous. Looked up from germline, CDR1 is MRHNA and CDR2 is SNTAGT. This CDR3 has 16 residues. V dropped 5 bases and J dropped 0 bases, with 14 bases sitting between them. The CDR3 DNA is TGTGCCAGCAGTCCCGATTACCCTAGCTCCTACAATGAGCAGTTCTTC. As protein: CASSPDYPSSYNEQFF.

The chain employs TRBV19 and TRBJ1-1; 8 bases fit TRBD1. The V and J ends lost 3 bases and 4 bases, in that order; junction bases with no gene match: 13. CDR1 is LNHDA and CDR2 is SQIVND in the germline V gene (reference sequence). The CDR3 consists of 17 residues. CDR3 sequence: CASSIVRGRRRGTEAFF. CDR3 DNA: TGTGCCAGTAGTATCGTCAGGGGGCGCAGGAGAGGCACTGAAGCTTTCTTT.

The chain links TRBV19 to TRBJ2-1; 9 positions agree with TRBD2. Losses at the gene ends were 3 bases for V and 6 bases for J; bases not matched to a gene: 12. Germline CDR1 and CDR2: LNHDA and SQIVND (reference sequence). The CDR3 extends over 17 amino acids. CDR3 bases: TGTGCCAGTAGTATTGGTAATAGCGGGAGTTGGGGCAATGAGCAGTTCTTC. This encodes CASSIGNSGSWGNEQFF.

The chain combines TRBV12-3 or TRBV12-4 with TRBJ1-2; no clear D. The CDR3 is 13 amino acids. Trimming pared 6 bases from V and 7 bases from J, leaving 15 bases between. CDR3 coding DNA: TGTGCCAGCAGCAAGGACTTTGGGCTTGGCTACACCTTC. Translating gives CASSKDFGLGYTF.

The chain has TRBV28 and TRBJ1-1, with D uncertain. CDR1 is MDHEN, CDR2 SYDVKM, per germline. This CDR3 has 13 residues. The ends were cut back, 1 base at V and 1 base at J, with 4 bases in the middle. DNA for the CDR3: TGTGCCAGCAGTTTATTGAGGAACACTGAAGCTTTCTTT. It yields the protein CASSLLRNTEAFF.

This chain joins TRBV29-1 and TRBJ1-1, with TRBD1 matching over 9 bases. The CDR3 is 15 residues long. The V gene's germline CDR1 is SQVTM and CDR2 ANQGSEA. V gave up 7 bases and J gave up 5 bases; unmatched junction bases: 14. As DNA, the CDR3 is TGCAGCGCGAGTCAACTTACAGGGGGCGAAACTGAAGCTTTCTTT. Its translation is CSASQLTGGETEAFF.

Only a few counts were recorded for this clone. V is TRBV4-1 and J is TRBJ1-2, with D maybe TRBD1 (5 bases). This CDR3 is built from 14 residues. Trimming took 3 bases from V and 3 from J, leaving 11 bases between them. Germline V gives CDR1 MGHRA, CDR2 YSYEKL. CDR3 residues: CASSHRGKDYGYTF. The DNA of the CDR3 is TGCGCCAGCAGCCACCGGGGGAAGGACTATGGCTACACCTTC.

The chain links TRBV11-2 to TRBJ1-2; TRBD1 is a possible D gene (6 bases). V was trimmed by 1 base and J by 4 bases, leaving 13 bases between them. Germline V gene sequence: CDR1 SGHAT, CDR2 FQNNGV. CDR3 size: 15 residues. CDR3 sequence reads: CASSLVATGIYGYTF. The CDR3, as DNA: TGTGCCAGCAGCTTAGTCGCGACAGGAATCTATGGCTACACCTTC.

The V gene is TRBV3-1 (or the pseudogene TRBV3-2), the J gene TRBJ2-1; unclear D gene. CDR1 is LGHDT and CDR2 is YNNKEL in the germline V gene (reference sequence). Trimming took 4 bases from V and 8 from J, leaving 6 bases between them. This CDR3 contains 11 residues. CDR3 in DNA: TGTGCCAGCAGCCTCTCGGATGAGCAGTTCTTC. The encoded protein is CASSLSDEQFF.

The rearrangement links TRBV12-3 or TRBV12-4 to TRBJ2-1; D gene ambiguous. V lost 6 bases, J lost 5 bases, and 8 bases lay in between. The length of the CDR3 is 12 residues. The CDR3 sequence is CASRRADNEQFF. The CDR3 coding sequence is TGTGCCAGCAGGCGCGCGGACAATGAGCAGTTCTTC.

This chain uses TRBV24-1 with TRBJ2-2; 8 nucleotides agree with TRBD1. The CDR3 totals 16 residues. Germline trimming cut 3 bases from V and 5 bases from J; bases unmatched to any gene: 7. Looked up from germline, CDR1 is KGHDR and CDR2 is SFDVKD. Here the CDR3 reads CATSDLRRGLTGELFF. The CDR3 DNA follows: TGTGCCACCAGTGATCTTCGCAGGGGGCTGACCGGGGAGCTGTTTTTT.

The chain combines TRBV7-2 with TRBJ1-3; tentatively, D is TRBD1 (5 bases). Germline values: CDR1 SGHTA, CDR2 FQGNSA. V shed 4 bases and J shed 2 bases, with 15 bases lying between them. The CDR3 is 16 residues long. CDR3: CASSSSGGGTGNTIYF. CDR3 bases: TGTGCCAGCAGCTCTTCTGGCGGGGGGACTGGAAACACCATATATTTT.

This chain connects TRBV5-4 to TRBJ1-2; D perhaps matches TRBD1 (5 bases). Germline assignment: CDR1 SGHNT and CDR2 YYREEE (reference sequence). This CDR3 region has 11 residues. V lost 3 bases and J 8 bases, leaving 8 bases between the germline ends. CDR3 sequence reads: CASSSGFGYTF. In nucleotides, the CDR3 is TGTGCCAGCAGCTCAGGGTTCGGCTACACCTTC.

The chain couples TRBV6-1 to TRBJ2-3, with 7 positions matching TRBD2. The CDR3 runs 14 residues. V lost 3 bases to trimming and J lost 5 bases; unmatched junction nucleotides: 5. Germline CDR1 and CDR2: MNHNS and SASEGT. The CDR3 loop is CASSDRAGEDTQYF. The CDR3 bases are TGTGCCAGCAGTGATAGGGCGGGAGAAGATACGCAGTATTTT.

V gene TRBV29-1 combines with J gene TRBJ2-3; 12 bases map to TRBD2. Looked up from germline, CDR1 is SQVTM and CDR2 is ANQGSEA. Trimming removed 7 bases from V and 6 bases from J; junction bases left unmatched: 5. The CDR3 runs 13 residues. CDR3 coding DNA: TGCAGCGCTGGACTAGCGGGACGTGATACGCAGTATTTT. Translated: CSAGLAGRDTQYF.

This clone has just one count. The rearrangement uses TRBV19 and TRBJ1-5; no firm D call. Germline V gene data show CDR1 as LNHDA and CDR2 as SQIVND (reference sequence). The germline V and J ends were trimmed by 7 bases and 0 bases, with 10 bases remaining between them. The CDR3 totals 14 residues. CDR3 loop: CASNFGDSNQPQHF. CDR3 sequence (DNA): TGTGCCAGTAACTTTGGAGATAGCAATCAGCCCCAGCATTTT.